A selection of T cell receptor beta chains follows, all from one sample in a study of T cell repertoires in cytomegalovirus infection. TCRdb passed the reads through MiXCR, listing each CDR3 protein once. The table has just over 450,000 distinct CDR3 sequences, roughly 42% seen once. These receptors have no known antigen. Sequenced material: cultured PBMCs, taken from culture after CMV antigen stimulation. These receptors came from a human donor in good health (CMV status not recorded). Some clones in this sample may be carry-over from other donors' samples. Both conserved end residues are part of each CDR3.

v_gene	j_gene	CDR3aa
TRBV7-2	TRBJ2-3	CASSFLGGATDTQYF
TRBV4-1	TRBJ2-3	CASSLTGVVPDTQYF
TRBV7-2	TRBJ1-5	CASSLKVDVYSNQPQHF
TRBV7-9	TRBJ1-1	CASLPGGLNTEAFF
TRBV6-5	TRBJ2-7	CASSYGPGYEQYF
TRBV7-6	TRBJ2-1	CASSSRLRMNYNEQFF
TRBV28	TRBJ2-5	CASSAPARETQYF
TRBV29-1	TRBJ1-2	CSVEDQRDPYGYTF
TRBV4-1	TRBJ1-1	CASSQRTEMNTEAFF
TRBV27	TRBJ2-3	CASSPRGPPGASTDTQYF
TRBV12-3/TRBV12-4	TRBJ2-7	CASSLAASDRSYEQYF
TRBV6-1	TRBJ1-1	CASSLRDRGQNTEAFF
TRBV12-3/TRBV12-4	TRBJ2-1	CASKAGRSSYNEQFF
TRBV6-1	TRBJ2-7	CASSALGQGDEQYF
TRBV7-2	TRBJ1-4	CASSLFQGAGEKLFF
TRBV7-2	TRBJ2-7	CASSLGTQGYEQYF
TRBV5-1	TRBJ2-1	CASSSLAGVWNEQFF
TRBV7-2	TRBJ2-3	CASSLRTSAYTQYF
TRBV12-3/TRBV12-4	TRBJ2-1	CASSVGPHSSYNEQFF
TRBV12-3/TRBV12-4	TRBJ1-2	CASSPPRFRGYTF
TRBV2	TRBJ2-2	CARGRGGSTGELFF
TRBV4-1	TRBJ1-1	CAAKGTGGPTEAFF
TRBV7-9	TRBJ1-2	CASSREQGNNYGYTF
TRBV5-4	TRBJ2-1	CASSPNPGGDEQFF
TRBV6-1	TRBJ1-1	CASSEDGQGASSWNTEAFF
TRBV7-9	TRBJ1-2	CASTPWAGASESYGYTF
TRBV19	TRBJ2-7	CASSPRTFYEQYF
TRBV12-3/TRBV12-4	TRBJ1-2	CASSLGVGGYTF
TRBV29-1	TRBJ2-2	CSVRGDHARGAGELFF
TRBV7-2	TRBJ2-3	CASSSSAGGSSTDTQYF
TRBV6-1	TRBJ2-7	CASSEARRETGRSSEQYF
TRBV28	TRBJ2-1	CASTIQSNEQFF
TRBV5-1	TRBJ2-5	CASSLQEGETQYF
TRBV10-3	TRBJ2-7	CAISENRGPYEQYF
TRBV20-1	TRBJ2-3	CSASPAGSTDTQYF
TRBV5-4	TRBJ2-1	CASSPLLTAGGVWGDNEQFF
TRBV12-3/TRBV12-4	TRBJ1-4	CASSTVVGGNEKLFF
TRBV12-3/TRBV12-4	TRBJ2-3	CASSLAFRTSEYTDTQYF
TRBV27	TRBJ1-4	CASSSEGAWEKLFF
TRBV6-6	TRBJ1-5	CASSYWGWDDNQPQHF
TRBV4-1	TRBJ2-7	CASSPGRGAYEQYF
TRBV7-2	TRBJ1-6	CASSTPGQTTVGSPLHF
TRBV6-2/TRBV6-3	TRBJ1-1	CASKYPGQGAVDEAFF
TRBV3-1	TRBJ1-2	CASRFQGRYGYTF
TRBV11-2	TRBJ2-3	CASRVAVARDTDTQYF
TRBV7-2	TRBJ2-1	CASSPQAGGYNEQFF
TRBV20-1	TRBJ2-1	CTQIGLAGGYNEQFF
TRBV27	TRBJ2-5	CASSLGQGGKTQYF
TRBV7-2	TRBJ1-2	CASSQPTSYGYTF
TRBV7-2	TRBJ2-7	CASSLALVNPGYEQYF
TRBV6-2/TRBV6-3	TRBJ2-7	CASSYRQRVRYEQYF
TRBV7-2	TRBJ2-3	CASRAGTTPNTQYF
TRBV6-6	TRBJ2-7	CASSYFRGPGAEQYF
TRBV6-2/TRBV6-3	TRBJ2-1	CASSYPQREYLYEQFF
TRBV7-6	TRBJ2-5	CASSLALRETQYF